This T cell receptor (beta chain) was recovered during a study of beta chain features in type 1 diabetes (dated by TCRdb to the late 2010s). The study in broad terms: Patients and healthy donors did not differ in mean age, gender distribution, total cell number or subset yield. A total of some 100,000,000 sorted cells were examined across all samples, and a strong correlation was observed between cell number per subset and RNA yield. In the study, TCRB repertoires of sorted circulating CD4+ T cell subsets from recently diagnosed type 1 diabetes patients were compared with those of matched healthy donors. Naive and central memory subsets were obtained from all 30 or so donors, but regulatory and stem cell-like memory subsets were isolated from only 8 patients and roughly 8 healthy donors.

A single peripheral blood draw of around 0.11 L on average was collected from each donor into heparinised tubes. Naive, central memory, regulatory and stem cell-like memory CD4+ T cells were sorted on a BD FACSAria II using a panel including CD45RO, CCR7, CD25, CD127, CD95 and CD27. A purity above 95% was achieved for all sorted populations. Right away, PBMCs were isolated by Lymphoprep density gradient centrifugation and were stained directly, with no culture step. So that batch effects would be minimized, each experiment stained and sorted samples in pairs, pairing one healthy donor with one patient. This clone was counted only a few times. Its target antigen remains unknown. The input lacks base qualities; no much larger clone sits a single base away. All of the isolated RNA was reverse transcribed with the High Capacity cDNA Reverse Transcription Kit, so expressed TCRB transcripts were sequenced. Deep immunoSEQ sequencing was applied to naive, central memory and regulatory T cell samples, giving an average of about 3.4 million total reads per sample. After sorted cells were lysed in RLT buffer, RNA was extracted with DNase-treated RNeasy Micro or Mini kits, with the choice depending on cell number. To prevent cross-contamination, every cell subset was processed on its own, while patient and healthy donor samples were processed together. Using the immunoSEQ multiplex PCR, TCRB sequences were amplified from cDNA into 87-bp fragments spanning the CDR3 region. The amplicons were sequenced using the Illumina HiSeq platform. For the original study's pipeline: Synthetic template baselines were used to correct PCR bias computationally, reads within Hamming distance 2 were collapsed together, and singletons that could not be merged were discarded. Reads were aligned against IMGT to assign V, D and J genes, CDR3 length and insertions or deletions at six rearrangement sites. Clonotype counts were normalized to sorted cell number within each subset before computing true diversity and Gini coefficients with the tcR R package. Repertoire sharing was quantified using the overlap coefficient calculated on TCRB nucleotide sequences. Out-of-frame TCRB sequences from naive cells were analyzed as a proxy for the pre-selection repertoire. TCRdb took over this immuneACCESS table, retaining in-frame rearrangements with V and J assigned. Such tables are incomplete; in checked studies, under half of the missing clones stem from an unresolved V gene, and the remainder is unexplained. That table supplies the V and J calls and clone size; D and trimming were determined from the DNA. For this sample the table gives more than 300,000 clones, of which around 13% were detected only once. The top ten hold 0.017% of the sample.

Points the paper makes about the study in general: Shorter templates might be favored by PCR, yet because patient and control samples were amplified and corrected together, any such skew would affect both groups equally. Because cDNA was sequenced instead of genomic DNA, activated cells with high expression could be over-represented, although the groups did not differ in activation or CD3 levels. HLA sub-analyses involved small numbers of individuals, so any influence of HLA type on TCRB rearrangement remained unresolved. In all four CD4+ subsets, TCRB CDR3 length was moderately but significantly shorter in type 1 diabetes patients. The naive, central memory and regulatory TCRB repertoires appeared to resemble one another more closely among patients than among healthy donors. Patients with type 1 diabetes made fewer insertions and deleted more nucleotides at VDJ recombination sites, implying thymic rearrangement abnormalities.

Sequencing input: naive CD4+ T cells from blood. The sample's cell subset or site label is to be understood as: true naive CD4+ T cells. This receptor was identified in a man aged 18 to 29 in good health.

The bases read TGTGCCAGCAGTGACCTCGGCGGGAGGGCTCAAGAGACCCAGTACTTC. Protein translation: CASSDLGGRAQETQYF. This chain joins TRBV25-1 to TRBJ2-5, and TRBD2 aligns with 9 junction nucleotides. The CDR3 sequence holds 16 residues, the cysteine and phenylalanine included. Only CDR3 DNA remains: 48 bases, in frame from the first base. CDR1 MGHDK and CDR2 SYGVNS were looked up in the germline V gene. V is cut back by 3 bases and J by 2 bases, with 7 bases in the junction unmatched. The variable domain in full, with residues beyond the CDR3 obtained from the reference TRBV25-1 and TRBJ2-5 genes, is EADIYQTPRYLVIGTGKKITLECSQTMGHDKMYWYQQDPGMELHLIHYSYGVNSTEKGDLSSESTVSRIRTEHFPLTLESARPSHTSQYLCASSDLGGRAQETQYFGPGTRLLVL.